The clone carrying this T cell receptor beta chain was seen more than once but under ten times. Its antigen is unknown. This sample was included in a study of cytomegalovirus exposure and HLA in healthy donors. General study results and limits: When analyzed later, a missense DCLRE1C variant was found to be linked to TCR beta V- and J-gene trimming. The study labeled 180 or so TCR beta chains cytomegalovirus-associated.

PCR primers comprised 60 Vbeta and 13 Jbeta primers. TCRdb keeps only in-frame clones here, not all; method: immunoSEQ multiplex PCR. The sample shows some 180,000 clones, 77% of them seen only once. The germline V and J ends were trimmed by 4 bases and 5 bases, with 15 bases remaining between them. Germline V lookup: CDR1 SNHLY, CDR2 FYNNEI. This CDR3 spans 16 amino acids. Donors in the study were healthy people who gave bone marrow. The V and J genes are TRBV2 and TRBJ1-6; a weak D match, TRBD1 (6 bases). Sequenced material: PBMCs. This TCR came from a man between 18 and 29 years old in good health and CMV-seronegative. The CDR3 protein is CASSAQGSRNNSPLHF. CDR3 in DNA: TGTGCCAGCAGTGCACAGGGCTCCCGGAATAATTCACCCCTCCACTTT.